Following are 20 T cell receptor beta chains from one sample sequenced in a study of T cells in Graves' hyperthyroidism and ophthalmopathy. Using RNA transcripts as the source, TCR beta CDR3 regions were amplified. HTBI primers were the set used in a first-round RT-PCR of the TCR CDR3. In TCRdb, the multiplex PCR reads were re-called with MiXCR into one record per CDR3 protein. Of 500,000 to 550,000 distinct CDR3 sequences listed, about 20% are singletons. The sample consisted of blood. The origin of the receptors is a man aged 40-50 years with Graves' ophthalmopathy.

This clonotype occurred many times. In DNA form, the CDR3 reads TGTGCCAGCAGCTTTGAGCGGGGGCTTGGGGGTGAGCAGTTCTTC. Translation: CASSFERGLGGEQFF. The chain recombines TRBV11-2 with TRBJ2-1, with TRBD2 identical over 8 bases. The CDR3 totals 15 residues. Losses at the gene ends were 3 bases for V and 9 bases for J; bases not matched to a gene: 10. Germline V lookup: CDR1 SGHAT, CDR2 FQNNGV.

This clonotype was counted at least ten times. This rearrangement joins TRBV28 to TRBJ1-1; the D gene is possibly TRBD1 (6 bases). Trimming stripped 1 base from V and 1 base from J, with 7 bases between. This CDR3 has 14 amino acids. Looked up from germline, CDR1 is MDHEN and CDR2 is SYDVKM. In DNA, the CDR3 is TGTGCCAGCAGTTTATACAGGGAGAACACTGAAGCTTTCTTT. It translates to CASSLYRENTEAFF.

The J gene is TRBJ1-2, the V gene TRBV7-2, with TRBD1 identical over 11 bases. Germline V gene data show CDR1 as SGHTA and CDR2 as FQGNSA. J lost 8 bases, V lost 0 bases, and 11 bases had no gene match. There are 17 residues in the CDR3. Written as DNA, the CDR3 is TGTGCCAGCAGCTTAGCTGTGGGACAGGGGGGTACCTACGGCTACACCTTC. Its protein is CASSLAVGQGGTYGYTF.

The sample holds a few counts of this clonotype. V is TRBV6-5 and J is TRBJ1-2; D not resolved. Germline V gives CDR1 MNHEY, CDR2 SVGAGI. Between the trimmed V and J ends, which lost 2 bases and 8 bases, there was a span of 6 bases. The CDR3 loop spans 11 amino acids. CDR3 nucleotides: TGTGCCAGCAGTTACGTAGGAGGCTACACCTTC. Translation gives CASSYVGGYTF.

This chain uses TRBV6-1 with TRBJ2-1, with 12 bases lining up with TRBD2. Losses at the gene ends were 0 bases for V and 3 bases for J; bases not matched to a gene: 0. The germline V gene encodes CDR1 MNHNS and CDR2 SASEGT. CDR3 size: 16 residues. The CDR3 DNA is TGTGCCAGCAGTGAAGCGGGACTAGCGGGCTACAATGAGCAGTTCTTC. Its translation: CASSEAGLAGYNEQFF.

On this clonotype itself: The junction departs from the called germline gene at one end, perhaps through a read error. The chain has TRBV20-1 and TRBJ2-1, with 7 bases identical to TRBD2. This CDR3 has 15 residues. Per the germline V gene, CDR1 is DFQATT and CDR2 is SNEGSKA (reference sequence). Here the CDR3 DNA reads TGCAGTGCTACCGGCCCGTGGCAGGGAGGGGATGAGCAGTCCTTC. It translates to CSATGPWQGGDEQSF.

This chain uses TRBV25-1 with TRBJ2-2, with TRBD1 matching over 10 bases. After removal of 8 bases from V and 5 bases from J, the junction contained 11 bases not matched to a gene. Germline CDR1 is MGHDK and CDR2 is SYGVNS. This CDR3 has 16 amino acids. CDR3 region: CASPEGQGGLTGELFF. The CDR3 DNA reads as TGTGCCAGCCCCGAAGGACAGGGGGGACTGACCGGGGAGCTGTTTTTT.

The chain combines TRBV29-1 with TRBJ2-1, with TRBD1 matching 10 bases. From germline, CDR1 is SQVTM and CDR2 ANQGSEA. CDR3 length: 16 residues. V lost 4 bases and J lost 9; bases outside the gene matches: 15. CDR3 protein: CSVAGTGVNEAGEQFF. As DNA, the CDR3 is TGCAGCGTTGCGGGGACAGGGGTCAACGAAGCCGGTGAGCAGTTCTTC.

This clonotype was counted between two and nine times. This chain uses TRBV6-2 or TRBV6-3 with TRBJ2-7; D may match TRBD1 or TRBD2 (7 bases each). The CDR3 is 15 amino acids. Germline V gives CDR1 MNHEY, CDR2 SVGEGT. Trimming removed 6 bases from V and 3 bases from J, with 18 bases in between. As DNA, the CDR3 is TGTGCCAGCAGAACCCTGGGAGGGGGCATCTACGAGCAGTACTTC. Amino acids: CASRTLGGGIYEQYF.

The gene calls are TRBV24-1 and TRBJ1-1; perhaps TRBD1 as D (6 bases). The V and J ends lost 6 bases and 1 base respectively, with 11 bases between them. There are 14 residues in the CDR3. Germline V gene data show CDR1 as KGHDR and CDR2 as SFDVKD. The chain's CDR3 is CATSTGTPNTEAFF. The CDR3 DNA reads TGTGCCACCAGTACCGGGACACCGAACACTGAAGCTTTCTTT.

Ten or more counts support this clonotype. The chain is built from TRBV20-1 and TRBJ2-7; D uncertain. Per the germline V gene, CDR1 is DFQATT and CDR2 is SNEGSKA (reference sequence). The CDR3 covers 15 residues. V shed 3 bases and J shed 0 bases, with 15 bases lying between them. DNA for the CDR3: TGCAGTGCTAGGACTGCCAAAAGGAGCTCCTACGAGCAGTACTTC. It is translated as CSARTAKRSSYEQYF.

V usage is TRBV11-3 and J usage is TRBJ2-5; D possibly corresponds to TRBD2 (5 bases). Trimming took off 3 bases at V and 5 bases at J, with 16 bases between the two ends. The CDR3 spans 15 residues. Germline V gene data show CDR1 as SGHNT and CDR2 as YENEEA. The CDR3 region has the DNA TGTGCCAGCAGCTTGCTCAAGGCGGGCACTGAGACCCAGTACTTC. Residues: CASSLLKAGTETQYF. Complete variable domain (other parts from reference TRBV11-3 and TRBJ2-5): EAGVVQSPRYKIIEKKQPVAFWCNPISGHNTLYWYLQNLGQGPELLIRYENEEAVDDSQLPKDRFSAERLKGVDSTLKIQPAELGDSAVYLCASSLLKAGTETQYFGPGTRLLVL.

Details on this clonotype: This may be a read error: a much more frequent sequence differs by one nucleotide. Written as DNA, the CDR3 is TGTGTCAGCAGTTCCGCCGGGACAGGGGCACTTGGCTACACCTTC. Amino acid sequence: CVSSSAGTGALGYTF. This chain connects TRBV28 to TRBJ1-2; 10 nucleotides line up with TRBD1. Germline V lookup: CDR1 MDHEN, CDR2 SYDVKM. The length of the CDR3 is 15 residues.

The CDR3 nucleotides are TGTGCCAGCAGCGTAAACTTGGCGGGCAATTCACCCCTCCACTTT. Translated: CASSVNLAGNSPLHF. The chain links TRBV5-6 to TRBJ1-6; no clear D gene. V was clipped by 4 bases and J by 7 bases, with 15 bases between them. The germline gives CDR1 SGHDT, CDR2 YYEEEE. This CDR3 has 15 residues.

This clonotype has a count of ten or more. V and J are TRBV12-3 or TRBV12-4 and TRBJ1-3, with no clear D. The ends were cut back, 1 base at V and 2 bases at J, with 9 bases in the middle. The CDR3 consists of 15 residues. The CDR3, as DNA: TGTGCCAGCAGTTTAGGTCTCCTGGCTGGAAACACCATATATTTT. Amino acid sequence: CASSLGLLAGNTIYF.

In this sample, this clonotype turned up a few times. The CDR3 nucleotides read TGTGCCAGCAGCTTGGGACTCCGGAATAATTCACCCCTCCACTTT. It codes for CASSLGLRNNSPLHF. This rearrangement joins TRBV5-8 to TRBJ1-6; D uncertain. CDR3 length: 15 amino acids. V was pared by 0 bases and J by 5 bases, with 9 bases between. Germline V gene sequence: CDR1 SGHTS, CDR2 YDEGEE. Together with reference TRBV5-8 and TRBJ1-6, the CDR3 gives the full variable domain: EAGVTQSPTHLIKTRGQQATLRCSPISGHTSVYWYQQALGLGLQFLLWYDEGEERNRGNFPPRFSGRQFPNYSSELNVNALELEDSALYLCASSLGLRNNSPLHFGNGTRLTVT.

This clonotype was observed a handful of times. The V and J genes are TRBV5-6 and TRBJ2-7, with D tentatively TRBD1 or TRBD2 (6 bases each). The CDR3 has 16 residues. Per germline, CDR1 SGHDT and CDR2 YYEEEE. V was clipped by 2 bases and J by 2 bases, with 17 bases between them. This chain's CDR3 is CASSFLGAEGAYEQYF. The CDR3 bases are TGTGCCAGCAGCTTCCTAGGAGCGGAGGGGGCCTACGAGCAGTACTTC.

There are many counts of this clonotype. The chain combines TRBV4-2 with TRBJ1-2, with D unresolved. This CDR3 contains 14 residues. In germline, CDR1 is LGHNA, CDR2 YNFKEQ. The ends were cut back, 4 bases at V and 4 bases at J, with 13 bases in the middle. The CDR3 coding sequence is TGTGCCAGCAGCCCTAGTGGAGCAGGCTATGGCTACACCTTC. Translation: CASSPSGAGYGYTF.

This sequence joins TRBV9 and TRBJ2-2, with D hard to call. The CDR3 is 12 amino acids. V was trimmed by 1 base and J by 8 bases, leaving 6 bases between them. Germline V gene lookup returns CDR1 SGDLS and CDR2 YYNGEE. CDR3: CASSVWRGELFF. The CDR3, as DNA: TGTGCCAGCAGCGTATGGCGTGGGGAGCTGTTTTTT.

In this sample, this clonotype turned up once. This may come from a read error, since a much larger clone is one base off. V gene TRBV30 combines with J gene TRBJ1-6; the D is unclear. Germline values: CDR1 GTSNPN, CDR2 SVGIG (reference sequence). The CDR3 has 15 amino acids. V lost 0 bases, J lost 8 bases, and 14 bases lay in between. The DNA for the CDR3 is TGTGCCTGGAGTGTTCAGTCGGCCGTTGATTCACCCCTCCACTTT. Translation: CAWSVQSAVDSPLHF.